This T cell receptor beta chain was recovered during a study of blood T cell repertoires in COVID-19. Study-level background: The United States, Italy and Spain supplied acute and convalescent COVID-19 samples. T cells, B-cell-depleted T cells, or PBMCs provided the cDNA or gDNA that served as material.

CDR1 and CDR2 from the germline V gene are MNHEY and SMNVEV (reference sequence). CDR3 length: 15 amino acids. V lost 6 bases and J lost 5; bases outside the gene matches: 8. The assay was immunoSEQ multiplex PCR, and TCRdb's table has in-frame clones only and misses some. The table has about 130,000 clones, more than 80% seen once. The chain employs TRBV27 and TRBJ2-3; TRBD1 aligns across 10 bases. The receptor was derived from a human donor in a cohort sampled during active COVID-19. Sample: peripheral blood. The DNA of the CDR3 is TGTGCCAGCAGGCTAGACAGGGGGCCTGGAGATACGCAGTATTTT. This gives the protein CASRLDRGPGDTQYF.